This T cell receptor (beta chain) was recorded in a study of cytomegalovirus exposure and HLA in healthy donors. PCR primers comprised 60 Vbeta and 13 Jbeta primers. Data came from immunoSEQ multiplex PCR; TCRdb stores just in-frame clones and leaves some out. Of more than 150,000 clones in the sample, approximately 82% were seen once. Findings and caveats of the study: Accurate predictions that matched the HLA-A and HLA-B alleles of most subjects were reportedly made from TCR beta sequences. Previously analyzed data showed that most TCR beta V segments were productive at a frequency of about 87% or about 30%.

About this clone: Its specificity is unknown.

Germline lookup yields CDR1 SGHNT and CDR2 YYREEE (reference sequence). The CDR3 is 16 residues long. V lost 2 bases and J 8 bases, leaving 20 bases between the germline ends. The chain employs TRBV5-4 and TRBJ2-1; D possibly corresponds to TRBD2 (7 bases). This receptor was identified in a woman aged 18-29 years in good health and CMV-seropositive. The sequenced material came from PBMCs. The DNA of the CDR3 is TGTGCCAGCAGCTTTATTTCGGGGGCCCGGGGGGATGAGCAGTTCTTC. Translation: CASSFISGARGDEQFF.